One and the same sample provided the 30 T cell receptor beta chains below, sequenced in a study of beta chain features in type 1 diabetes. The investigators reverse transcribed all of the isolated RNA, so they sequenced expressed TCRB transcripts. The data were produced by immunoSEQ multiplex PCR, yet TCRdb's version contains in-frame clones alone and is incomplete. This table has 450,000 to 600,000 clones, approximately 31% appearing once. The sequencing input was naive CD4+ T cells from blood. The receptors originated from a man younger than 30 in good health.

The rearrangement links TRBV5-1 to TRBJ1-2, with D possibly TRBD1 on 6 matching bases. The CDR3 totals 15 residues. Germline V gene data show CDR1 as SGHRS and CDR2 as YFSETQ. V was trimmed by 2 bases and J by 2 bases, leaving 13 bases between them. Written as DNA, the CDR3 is TGCGCCAGCAGCTTTGGACAGACACCGAACTATGGCTACACCTTC. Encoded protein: CASSFGQTPNYGYTF.

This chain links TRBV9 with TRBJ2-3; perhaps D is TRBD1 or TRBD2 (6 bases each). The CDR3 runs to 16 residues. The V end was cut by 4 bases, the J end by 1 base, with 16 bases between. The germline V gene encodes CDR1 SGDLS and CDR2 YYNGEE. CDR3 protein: CASSPMGGVGTDTQYF. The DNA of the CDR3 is TGTGCCAGCAGCCCCATGGGGGGCGTCGGCACAGATACGCAGTATTTT.

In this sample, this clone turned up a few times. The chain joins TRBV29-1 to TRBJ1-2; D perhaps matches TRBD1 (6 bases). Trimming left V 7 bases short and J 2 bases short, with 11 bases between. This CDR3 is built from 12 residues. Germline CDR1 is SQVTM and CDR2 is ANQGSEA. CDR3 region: CSASTGNYGYTF. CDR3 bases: TGCAGCGCCAGTACAGGGAACTATGGCTACACCTTC.

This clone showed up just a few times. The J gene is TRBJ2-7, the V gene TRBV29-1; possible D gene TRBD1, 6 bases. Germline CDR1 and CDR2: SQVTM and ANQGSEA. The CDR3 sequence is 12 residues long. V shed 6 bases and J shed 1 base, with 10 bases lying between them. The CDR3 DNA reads TGCAGCGTCGGACAGTTTTCCTACGAGCAGTACTTC. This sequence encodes CSVGQFSYEQYF.

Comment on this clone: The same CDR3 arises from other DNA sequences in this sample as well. CDR3 nucleotides: TGTGCCAGCAGCGTTACAGGGGGCAACACTGAAGCTTTCTTT. Protein: CASSVTGGNTEAFF. The chain uses TRBV9 and TRBJ1-1; TRBD1 aligns across 9 bases. Germline trimming cut 2 bases from V and 2 bases from J; bases unmatched to any gene: 1. Germline assignment: CDR1 SGDLS and CDR2 YYNGEE. This CDR3 region has 14 residues.

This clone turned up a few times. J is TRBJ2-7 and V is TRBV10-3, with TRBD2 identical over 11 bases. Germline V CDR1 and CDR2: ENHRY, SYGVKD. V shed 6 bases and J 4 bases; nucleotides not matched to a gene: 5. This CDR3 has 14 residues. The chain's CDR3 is CAISEGTSGYEQYF. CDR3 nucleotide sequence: TGTGCCATCAGCGAAGGGACTAGCGGTTACGAGCAGTACTTC.

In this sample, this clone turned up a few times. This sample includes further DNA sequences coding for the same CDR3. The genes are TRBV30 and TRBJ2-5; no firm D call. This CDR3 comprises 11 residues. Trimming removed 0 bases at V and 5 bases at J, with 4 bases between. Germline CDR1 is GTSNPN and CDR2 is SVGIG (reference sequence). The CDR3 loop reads CAWSVTETQYF. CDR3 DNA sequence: TGTGCCTGGAGTGTAACGGAGACCCAGTACTTC.

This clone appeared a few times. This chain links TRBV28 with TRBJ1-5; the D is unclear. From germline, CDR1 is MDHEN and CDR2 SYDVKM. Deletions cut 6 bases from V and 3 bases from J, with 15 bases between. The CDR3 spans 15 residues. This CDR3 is CASRPGGALNQPQHF. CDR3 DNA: TGTGCCAGCAGGCCGGGAGGCGCTCTCAATCAGCCCCAGCATTTT. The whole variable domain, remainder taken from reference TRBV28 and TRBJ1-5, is DVKVTQSSRYLVKRTGEKVFLECVQDMDHENMFWYRQDPGLGLRLIYFSYDVKMKEKGDIPEGYSVSREKKERFSLILESASTNQTSMYLCASRPGGALNQPQHFGDGTRLSIL.

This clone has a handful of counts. CDR3 residues: CASREAGETEAFF. Written as DNA, the CDR3 is TGTGCCAGCAGGGAGGCAGGGGAGACTGAAGCTTTCTTT. This sequence joins TRBV25-1 and TRBJ1-1, with D possibly matching TRBD1 (6 bases). The V gene lost 6 bases and the J gene lost 5 bases, with 13 bases spanning the gap. The CDR3 consists of 13 residues. Germline V gene sequence: CDR1 MGHDK, CDR2 SYGVNS.

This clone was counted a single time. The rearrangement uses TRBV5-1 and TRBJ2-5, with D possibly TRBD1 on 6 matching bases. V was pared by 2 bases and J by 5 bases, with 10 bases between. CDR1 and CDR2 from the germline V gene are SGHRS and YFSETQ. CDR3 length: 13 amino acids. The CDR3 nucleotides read TGCGCCAGCAGCTTCCCAACAGGGGAGACCCAGTACTTC. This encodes CASSFPTGETQYF.

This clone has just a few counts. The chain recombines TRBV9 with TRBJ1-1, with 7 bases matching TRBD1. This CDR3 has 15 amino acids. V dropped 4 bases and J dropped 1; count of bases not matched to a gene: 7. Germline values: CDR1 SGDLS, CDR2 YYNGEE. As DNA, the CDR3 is TGTGCCAGCAGCACCCGGACAGGTTCGAACACTGAAGCTTTCTTT. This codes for CASSTRTGSNTEAFF. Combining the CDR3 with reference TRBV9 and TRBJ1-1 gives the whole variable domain DSGVTQTPKHLITATGQRVTLRCSPRSGDLSVYWYQQSLDQGLQFLIQYYNGEERAKGNILERFSAQQFPDLHSELNLSSLELGDSALYFCASSTRTGSNTEAFFGQGTRLTVV.

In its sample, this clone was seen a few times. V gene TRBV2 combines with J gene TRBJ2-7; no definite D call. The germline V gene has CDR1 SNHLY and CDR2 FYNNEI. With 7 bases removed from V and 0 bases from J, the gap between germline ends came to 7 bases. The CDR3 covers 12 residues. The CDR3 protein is CASNTDSYEQYF. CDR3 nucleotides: TGTGCCAGCAACACAGACTCCTACGAGCAGTACTTC.

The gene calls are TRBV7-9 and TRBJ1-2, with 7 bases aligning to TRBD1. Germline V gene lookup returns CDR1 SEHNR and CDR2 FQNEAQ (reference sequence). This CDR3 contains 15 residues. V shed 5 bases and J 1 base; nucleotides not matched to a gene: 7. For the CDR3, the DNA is TGTGCCAGCAGCCTCCCCAGGGGGGATAACTATGGCTACACCTTC. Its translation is CASSLPRGDNYGYTF.

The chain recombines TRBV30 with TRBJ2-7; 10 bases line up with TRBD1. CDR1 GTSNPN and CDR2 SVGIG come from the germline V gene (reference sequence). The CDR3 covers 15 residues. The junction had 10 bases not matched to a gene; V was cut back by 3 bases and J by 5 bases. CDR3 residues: CAWRAPGQGLHEQYF. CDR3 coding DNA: TGTGCCTGGAGGGCTCCGGGACAGGGGCTCCACGAGCAGTACTTC.

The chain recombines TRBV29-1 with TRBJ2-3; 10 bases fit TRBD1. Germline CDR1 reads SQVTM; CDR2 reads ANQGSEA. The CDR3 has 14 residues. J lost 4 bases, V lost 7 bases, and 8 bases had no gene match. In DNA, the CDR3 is TGCAGCGCTCGGGACAGGGGTATAGCAGATACGCAGTATTTT. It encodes CSARDRGIADTQYF.

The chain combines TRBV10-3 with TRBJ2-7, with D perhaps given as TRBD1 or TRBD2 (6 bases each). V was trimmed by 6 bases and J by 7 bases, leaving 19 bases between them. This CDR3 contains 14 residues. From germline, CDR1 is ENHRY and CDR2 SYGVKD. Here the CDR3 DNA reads TGTGCCATCAGGGACTACAGGGCCATGGGGGAGCAGTACTTC. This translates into CAIRDYRAMGEQYF.

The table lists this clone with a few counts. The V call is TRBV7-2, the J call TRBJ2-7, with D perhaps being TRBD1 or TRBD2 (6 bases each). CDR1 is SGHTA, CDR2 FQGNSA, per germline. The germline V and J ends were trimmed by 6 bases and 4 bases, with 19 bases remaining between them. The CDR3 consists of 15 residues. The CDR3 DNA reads TGTGCCAGCAGACGTCCGGAGGAGGGGGTTTACGAGCAGTACTTC. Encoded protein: CASRRPEEGVYEQYF.

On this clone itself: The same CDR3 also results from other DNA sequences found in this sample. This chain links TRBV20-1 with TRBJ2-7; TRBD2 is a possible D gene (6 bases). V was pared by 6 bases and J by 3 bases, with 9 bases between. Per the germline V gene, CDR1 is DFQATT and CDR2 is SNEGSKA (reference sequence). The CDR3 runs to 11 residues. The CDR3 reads CSAKTSYEQYF. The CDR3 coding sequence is TGCAGTGCAAAGACTAGCTACGAGCAGTACTTC.

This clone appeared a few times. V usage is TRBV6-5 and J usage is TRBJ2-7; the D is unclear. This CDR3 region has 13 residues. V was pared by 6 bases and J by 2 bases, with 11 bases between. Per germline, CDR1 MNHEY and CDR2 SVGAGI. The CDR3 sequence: CASSTYGAYEQYF. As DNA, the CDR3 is TGTGCCAGCAGCACATACGGCGCCTACGAGCAGTACTTC.

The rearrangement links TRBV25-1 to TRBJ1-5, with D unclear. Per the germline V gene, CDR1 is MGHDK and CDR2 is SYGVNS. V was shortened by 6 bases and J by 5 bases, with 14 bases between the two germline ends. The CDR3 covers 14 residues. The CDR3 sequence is CASRQVGEDQPQHF. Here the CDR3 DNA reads TGTGCCAGCAGGCAGGTCGGGGAAGATCAGCCCCAGCATTTT.

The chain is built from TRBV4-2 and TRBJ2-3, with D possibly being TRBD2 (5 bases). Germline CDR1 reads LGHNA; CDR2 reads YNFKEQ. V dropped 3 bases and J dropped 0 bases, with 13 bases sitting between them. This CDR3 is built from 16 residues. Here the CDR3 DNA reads TGTGCCAGCAGCCACGTTAGAGGAGGTAGCACAGATACGCAGTATTTT. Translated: CASSHVRGGSTDTQYF.

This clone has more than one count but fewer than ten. CDR3 residues: CASSLQGFGEQFF. The CDR3 DNA reads TGCGCCAGCAGCTTGCAGGGTTTCGGTGAGCAGTTCTTC. This rearrangement joins TRBV5-1 to TRBJ2-1; weak D call: TRBD1 (5 bases). Trimming removed 1 base from V and 9 bases from J, with 11 bases in between. Germline V gene sequence: CDR1 SGHRS, CDR2 YFSETQ. The CDR3 contains 13 residues.

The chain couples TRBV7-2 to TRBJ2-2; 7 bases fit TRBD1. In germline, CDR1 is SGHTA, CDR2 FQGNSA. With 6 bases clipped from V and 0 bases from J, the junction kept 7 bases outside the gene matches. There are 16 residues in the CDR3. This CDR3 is CASRQTGTANTGELFF. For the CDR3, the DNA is TGTGCCAGCAGGCAAACAGGGACAGCGAACACCGGGGAGCTGTTTTTT.

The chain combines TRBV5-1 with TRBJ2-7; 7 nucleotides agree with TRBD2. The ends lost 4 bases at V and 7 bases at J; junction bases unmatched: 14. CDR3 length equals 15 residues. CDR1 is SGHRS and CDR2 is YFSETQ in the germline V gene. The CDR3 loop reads CASSLPSGLRGEQYF. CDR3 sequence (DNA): TGCGCCAGCAGCCTTCCCTCGGGACTAAGGGGTGAGCAGTACTTC.

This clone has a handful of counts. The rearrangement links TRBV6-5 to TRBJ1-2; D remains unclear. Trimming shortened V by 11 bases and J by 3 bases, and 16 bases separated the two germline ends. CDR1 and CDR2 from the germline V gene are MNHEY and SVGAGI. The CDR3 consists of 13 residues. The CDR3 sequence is CAVRVPEDYGYTF. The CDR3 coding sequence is TGTGCCGTCAGAGTTCCTGAGGACTATGGCTACACCTTC.

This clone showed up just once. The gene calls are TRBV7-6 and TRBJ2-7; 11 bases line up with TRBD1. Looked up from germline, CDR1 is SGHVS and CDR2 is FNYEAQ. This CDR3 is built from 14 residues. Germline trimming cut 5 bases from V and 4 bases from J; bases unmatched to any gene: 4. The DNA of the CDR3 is TGTGCCAGCAGCGGACAGGGGGCATATTACGAGCAGTACTTC. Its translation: CASSGQGAYYEQYF.

The CDR3 region is CATSWDRDTEAFF. In nucleotides, the CDR3 is TGTGCCACCAGCTGGGACAGGGACACTGAAGCTTTCTTT. The chain couples TRBV15 to TRBJ1-1; 9 nucleotides match TRBD1. Germline values: CDR1 LNHNV, CDR2 YYDKDF (reference sequence). The CDR3 has 13 residues. With 5 bases clipped from V and 3 bases from J, the junction kept 1 base outside the gene matches.

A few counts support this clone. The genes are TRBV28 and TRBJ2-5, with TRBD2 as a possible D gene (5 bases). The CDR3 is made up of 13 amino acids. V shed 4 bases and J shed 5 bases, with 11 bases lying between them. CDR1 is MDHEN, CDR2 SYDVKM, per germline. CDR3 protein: CASSYKTGETQYF. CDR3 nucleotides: TGTGCCAGCAGTTATAAAACGGGGGAGACCCAGTACTTC.

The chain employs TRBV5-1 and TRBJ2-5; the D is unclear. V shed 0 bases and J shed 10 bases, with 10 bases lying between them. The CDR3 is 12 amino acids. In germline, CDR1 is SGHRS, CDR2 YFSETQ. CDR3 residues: CASSLVNGIQYF. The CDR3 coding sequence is TGCGCCAGCAGCTTGGTAAATGGGATCCAGTACTTC.

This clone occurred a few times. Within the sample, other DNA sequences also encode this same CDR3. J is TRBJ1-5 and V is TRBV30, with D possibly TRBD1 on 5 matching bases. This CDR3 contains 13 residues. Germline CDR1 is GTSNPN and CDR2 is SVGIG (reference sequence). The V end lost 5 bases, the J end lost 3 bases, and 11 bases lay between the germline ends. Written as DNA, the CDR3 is TGTGCCTGGGGCGACAGATTCAATCAGCCCCAGCATTTT. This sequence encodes CAWGDRFNQPQHF.